This is a list of T cell receptor beta chains from one sample in a study of T cells in Graves' hyperthyroidism and ophthalmopathy. MiXCR was run by TCRdb on the multiplex PCR reads, yielding one entry per CDR3 protein. The sample gives fewer than 750,000 distinct CDR3 sequences, about 15% of which show up once; 3.5% to 4.5% is in the top ten. Sequenced input: blood. The receptors come from a woman between 35 and 50 years old with Graves' ophthalmopathy. Each CDR3 is given with its conserved first and last residue. The order of the fields is J gene, V gene, clone size, D gene, CDR3 DNA, CDR3 protein. The D gene is left open where the match is weak. The size of a clone is reported for some rows only, either as once, few or many, or as a class for expanded clones.

>TRBJ2-7|TRBV14|many|.
TGTGCCAGCAGCTTAGGCCGCAATGTGGGCTACGAGCAGTACTTC
CASSLGRNVGYEQYF
>TRBJ1-1|TRBV12-3/TRBV12-4|many|.
TGTGCCAGCAGTTATCAGGGCCCTGAAGCTTTCTTT
CASSYQGPEAFF
>TRBJ1-1|TRBV12-3/TRBV12-4|many|.
TGTGCCAGCAGTTTCCTACAGGGTTTGAACACTGAAGCTTTCTTT
CASSFLQGLNTEAFF
>TRBJ2-5|TRBV9|few|.
TGTGCCAGCAGCCGAACTGCCCATAACCAAGAGACCCAGTACTTC
CASSRTAHNQETQYF
>TRBJ2-5|TRBV28|many|TRBD1
TGTGCCAGCAGTTTACCAACAGGGGCGACGGAGACCCAGTACTTC
CASSLPTGATETQYF
>TRBJ1-5|TRBV7-9|few|.
TGTGCCAGCAGCTTAGAGGGCACCAATCAGCCCCAGCATTTT
CASSLEGTNQPQHF
>TRBJ1-6|TRBV12-3/TRBV12-4|many|.
TGTGCCAGCAGTTTAATCGGGCTCGGACGTAATTCACCCCTCCACTTT
CASSLIGLGRNSPLHF
>TRBJ2-7|TRBV3-1|.|.
TGTGCCAGCAGCCAGAACCACGAGCAGTACTTC
CASSQNHEQYF
>TRBJ2-7|TRBV7-9|many|TRBD2
TGTGCCAGCAGCTTATCGGCCGGGAGGGTTTCGTCCTACGAGCAGTACTTC
CASSLSAGRVSSYEQYF
>TRBJ1-2|TRBV7-2|many|TRBD1
TGTGCCAGCAGCTTAATGGACAGGGGCTATGGCTACACCTTC
CASSLMDRGYGYTF
>TRBJ2-3|TRBV2|.|.
TGTGCCAGCAATGGGCTCAGCACAGATACGCAGTATTTT
CASNGLSTDTQYF
>TRBJ2-1|TRBV7-8|many|.
TGTGCCAGCAGCCAACTAAGTGGGCAGGCTGGAAATGAGCAGTTCTTC
CASSQLSGQAGNEQFF
>TRBJ2-5|TRBV27|many|TRBD2
TGTGCCAGCAGTTTAAGGGGACTAGCGGGAGGATCGGACCAAGAGACCCAGTACTTC
CASSLRGLAGGSDQETQYF
>TRBJ2-1|TRBV10-3|.|.
TGTGCCATCAGTGAGTCTCCTGGAAACTCCTACAATGAGCAGTTCTTC
CAISESPGNSYNEQFF
>TRBJ2-2|TRBV11-2|many|.
TGTGCCAGCAGCTTAGAGGGCCCTAGCGTGGCCGGGGAGCTGTTTTTT
CASSLEGPSVAGELFF
>TRBJ2-5|TRBV11-2|many|TRBD2
TGTGCCAGCAGCCCCTGGGGGCGGGAGGGCCTATTGGAGACCCAGTACTTC
CASSPWGREGLLETQYF
>TRBJ2-4|TRBV28|few|.
TGTGCCAGCAGTCCCTTTTTCACTAGAGCCAAAAACATTCAGTACTTC
CASSPFFTRAKNIQYF
>TRBJ2-2|TRBV6-7|few|.
TGTGCCAGCAGTTACTCAGGACCGTCACCTGGAGGCGGGGAGCTGTTTTTT
CASSYSGPSPGGGELFF
>TRBJ1-1|TRBV28|.|.
TGTGCCAGCACTGGGAGGGCGGACACTGAAGCTTTCTTT
CASTGRADTEAFF
>TRBJ2-7|TRBV20-1|many|.
TGCAGTGCTAGAGATCGAGCCAGAGCCTACGAGCAGTACTTC
CSARDRARAYEQYF
>TRBJ1-2|TRBV6-2/TRBV6-3|many|.
TGTGCCAGCAGTTACCACGCAGGCTATGGCTACACCTTC
CASSYHAGYGYTF
>TRBJ2-5|TRBV6-5|many|TRBD1
TGTGCCAGCAGGACAGGGTCTCAAGAGACCCAGTACTTC
CASRTGSQETQYF
>TRBJ1-2|TRBV7-9|many|.
TGTGCCAGCAGCTTGCCCCCAGGGACTAACTATGGCTACACCTTC
CASSLPPGTNYGYTF
>TRBJ2-7|TRBV5-1|few|TRBD2
TGCGCCAGCAGCTTTGGGACTAGCGGGAGGATCTCCTACGAGCAGTACTTC
CASSFGTSGRISYEQYF
>TRBJ1-5|TRBV28|many|.
TGTGCCAGCAGGTCGGACGGAGGCGGTAGGTTTAGCAATCAGCCCCAGCATTTT
CASRSDGGGRFSNQPQHF
>TRBJ2-7|TRBV6-1|many|TRBD2
TGTGCCAGCAGGGAAGCGGGAGGTTCACCCTACGAGCAGTACTTC
CASREAGGSPYEQYF
>TRBJ2-5|TRBV12-3/TRBV12-4|.|.
TGTGCCAGCAGACCTTGGGGCAGCCAAGAGACCCAGTACTTC
CASRPWGSQETQYF
>TRBJ2-5|TRBV7-9|many|TRBD2
TGTGCCAGCAGCCCCCTCCTAGCGGGGGGGGAGACCCAGTACTTC
CASSPLLAGGETQYF